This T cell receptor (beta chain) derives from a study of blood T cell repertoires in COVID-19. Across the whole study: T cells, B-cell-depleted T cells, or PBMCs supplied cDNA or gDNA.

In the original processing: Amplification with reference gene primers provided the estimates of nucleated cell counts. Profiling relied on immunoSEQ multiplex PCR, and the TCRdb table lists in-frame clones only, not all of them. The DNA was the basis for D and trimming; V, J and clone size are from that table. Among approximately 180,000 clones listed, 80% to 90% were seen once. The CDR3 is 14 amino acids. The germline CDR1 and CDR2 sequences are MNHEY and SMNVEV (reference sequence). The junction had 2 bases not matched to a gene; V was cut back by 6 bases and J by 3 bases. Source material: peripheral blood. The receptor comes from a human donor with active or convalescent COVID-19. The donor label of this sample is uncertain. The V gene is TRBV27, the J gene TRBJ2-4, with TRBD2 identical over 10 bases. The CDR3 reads CASRGLAIKNIQYF. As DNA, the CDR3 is TGTGCCAGCAGGGGACTAGCGATCAAAAACATTCAGTACTTC.